Following are 28 T cell receptor beta chains from one sample sequenced in a study of shared clonotypes between healthy human individuals. Profiled with immunoSEQ multiplex PCR; TCRdb holds only in-frame clones, not every one. The sample lists 550,000 to 600,000 clones; around 78% were seen once. The sample comprised PBMCs. The receptors come from a woman aged 35 to 49 in good health. Some clones in this sample may be carry-over from other donors' samples.

The gene calls are TRBV7-2 and TRBJ2-7; 8 positions match TRBD1. CDR3 length: 16 residues. V trimming: 5 bases; J trimming: 2 bases; junction bases outside the gene matches: 11. The germline V gene encodes CDR1 SGHTA and CDR2 FQGNSA. The CDR3 DNA reads TGTGCCAGCAGCCTCCGTCGAGACAGGGGTCCCTACGAGCAGTACTTC. This sequence encodes CASSLRRDRGPYEQYF.

V and J are TRBV11-3 and TRBJ2-1; a possible D gene is TRBD2 (6 bases). Trimming cost V 5 bases and J 2 bases, with 16 bases left between them. The CDR3 length is 16 residues. Germline-derived CDR1 and CDR2 are SGHNT and YENEEA. CDR3 region: CASSPRVSGPYNEQFF. The CDR3 DNA reads as TGTGCCAGCAGCCCCCGCGTGAGCGGGCCCTACAATGAGCAGTTCTTC. The full variable domain, its missing parts supplied by reference TRBV11-3 and TRBJ2-1, is EAGVVQSPRYKIIEKKQPVAFWCNPISGHNTLYWYLQNLGQGPELLIRYENEEAVDDSQLPKDRFSAERLKGVDSTLKIQPAELGDSAVYLCASSPRVSGPYNEQFFGPGTRLTVL.

This sequence joins TRBV9 and TRBJ2-1, with no clear D. The CDR3 runs to 15 residues. CDR1 SGDLS and CDR2 YYNGEE come from the germline V gene. V dropped 0 bases and J dropped 0 bases, with 7 bases sitting between them. This CDR3 reads CASSVEVSSYNEQFF. The CDR3 region has the DNA TGTGCCAGCAGCGTAGAGGTGAGCTCCTACAATGAGCAGTTCTTC.

The V gene is TRBV30, the J gene TRBJ1-6; TRBD1 might be the D (6 bases). The CDR3 sequence is 16 residues long. Per the germline V gene, CDR1 is GTSNPN and CDR2 is SVGIG (reference sequence). V was pared by 0 bases and J by 0 bases, with 9 bases between. The CDR3 region has the DNA TGTGCCTGGAGTGTAGGGGGAAGCTCCTATAATTCACCCCTCCACTTT. Its protein is CAWSVGGSSYNSPLHF. Full variable domain (remainder filled in from reference TRBV30 and TRBJ1-6): SQTIHQWPATLVQPVGSPLSLECTVEGTSNPNLYWYRQAAGRGLQLLFYSVGIGQISSEVPQNLSASRPQDRQFILSSKKLLLSDSGFYLCAWSVGGSSYNSPLHFGNGTRLTVT.

The gene calls are TRBV6-6 and TRBJ1-4; no firm D call. Trimming cost V 6 bases and J 8 bases, with 13 bases left between them. Germline CDR1 and CDR2: MNHNY and SVGAGI (reference sequence). The CDR3 is 13 amino acids. The DNA for the CDR3 is TGTGCCAGCAGCCCTCCCCGGAGGGAAAAACTGTTTTTT. Translation gives CASSPPRREKLFF.

This sequence joins TRBV14 and TRBJ1-2; tentative D call: TRBD1 (6 bases). V was cut by 3 bases and J by 2 bases, with 7 bases left in between. Germline assignment: CDR1 SGHDN and CDR2 FVKESK. The CDR3 contains 13 residues. The CDR3 nucleotides read TGTGCCAGCAGCCAGACAGGAAACTATGGCTACACCTTC. Translated: CASSQTGNYGYTF.

The J gene is TRBJ2-2, the V gene TRBV5-1, with TRBD2 as a possible D gene (6 bases). Trimming took 4 bases from V and 7 from J, leaving 8 bases between them. CDR1 and CDR2 from the germline V gene are SGHRS and YFSETQ. This CDR3 has 12 residues. The CDR3: CASSGSGGELFF. Here the CDR3 DNA reads TGCGCCAGCAGCGGTAGCGGCGGGGAGCTGTTTTTT. The complete variable domain, with remaining parts taken from reference TRBV5-1 and TRBJ2-2, reads KAGVTQTPRYLIKTRGQQVTLSCSPISGHRSVSWYQQTPGQGLQFLFEYFSETQRNKGNFPGRFSGRQFSNSRSEMNVSTLELGDSALYLCASSGSGGELFFGEGSRLTVL.

The rearrangement links TRBV7-9 to TRBJ2-7; 9 nucleotides line up with TRBD1. Germline assignment: CDR1 SEHNR and CDR2 FQNEAQ (reference sequence). Unmatched junction bases numbered 12, after V lost 3 bases and J lost 9 bases. The CDR3 is made up of 15 amino acids. In nucleotides, the CDR3 is TGTGCCAGCAGCTTCACAGGGGGCGTAACAGGCGGGCAGTACTTC. Protein product: CASSFTGGVTGGQYF.

The rearrangement uses TRBV29-1 and TRBJ1-2; D possibly corresponds to TRBD1 (5 bases). The V gene lost 4 bases and the J gene lost 0 bases, with 9 bases spanning the gap. Germline values: CDR1 SQVTM, CDR2 ANQGSEA. This CDR3 has 13 amino acids. The CDR3 sequence: CSVAGASNYGYTF. The CDR3 DNA reads as TGCAGCGTTGCCGGGGCCTCTAACTATGGCTACACCTTC.

This clone showed up just a few times. The gene calls are TRBV5-1 and TRBJ2-5, with 10 bases lining up with TRBD2. The trim removed 0 bases at V and 3 bases at J, leaving 2 bases unmatched. CDR3 length equals 15 residues. Germline CDR1 is SGHRS and CDR2 is YFSETQ. The CDR3 DNA follows: TGCGCCAGCAGCTTGGGAGCGGGAGGGGAAGAGACCCAGTACTTC. Translated: CASSLGAGGEETQYF.

The V and J genes are TRBV28 and TRBJ1-2, with D perhaps matching TRBD1 (5 bases). Germline CDR1 MDHEN, CDR2 SYDVKM. V lost 5 bases and J 4 bases, leaving 11 bases between the germline ends. The CDR3 contains 13 residues. The CDR3 DNA follows: TGTGCCAGCAGTCCCCCAGGGTCCTATGGCTACACCTTC. Translation gives CASSPPGSYGYTF.

This rearrangement joins TRBV11-1 to TRBJ2-7; tentatively, D is TRBD1 (5 bases). In germline, CDR1 is SGHAT, CDR2 FQDESV (reference sequence). The germline V and J ends were trimmed by 0 bases and 5 bases, with 14 bases remaining between them. The CDR3 totals 15 residues. CDR3 in amino acids: CASSLAGRVPNEQYF. CDR3 DNA: TGTGCCAGCAGCTTAGCCGGCAGGGTACCTAACGAGCAGTACTTC. Supplemented by reference TRBV11-1 and TRBJ2-7, the full variable domain reads EAEVAQSPRYKITEKSQAVAFWCDPISGHATLYWYRQILGQGPELLVQFQDESVVDDSQLPKDRFSAERLKGVDSTLKIQPAELGDSAMYLCASSLAGRVPNEQYFGPGTRLTVT.

The CDR3 bases are TGTGCCAGCTCACCACCATCCCTAGCGGGGGAGACCCAGTACTTC. It codes for CASSPPSLAGETQYF. The rearrangement joins TRBV18 to TRBJ2-5; 9 bases agree with TRBD2. CDR3 length: 15 residues. The junction had 4 bases not matched to a gene; V was cut back by 0 bases and J by 5 bases. Germline V CDR1 and CDR2: KGHSH, LQKENI. Full variable domain (missing parts from reference TRBV18 and TRBJ2-5): NAGVMQNPRHLVRRRGQEARLRCSPMKGHSHVYWYRQLPEEGLKFMVYLQKENIIDESGMPKERFSAEFPKEGPSILRIQQVVRGDSAAYFCASSPPSLAGETQYFGPGTRLLVL.

The chain links TRBV5-1 to TRBJ1-1; D is ambiguous. The CDR3 has 13 residues. V was clipped by 1 base and J by 8 bases, with 12 bases between them. Germline CDR1 reads SGHRS; CDR2 reads YFSETQ. The CDR3 here is CASSLYEGFEAFF. CDR3 DNA: TGCGCCAGCAGCTTGTATGAGGGTTTCGAAGCTTTCTTT.

This clone was recorded a few times. Other DNA sequences in the sample encode the same CDR3. V usage is TRBV29-1 and J usage is TRBJ2-5, with D tentatively TRBD1 or TRBD2 (5 bases each). V was clipped by 6 bases and J by 2 bases, with 7 bases between them. The CDR3 sequence is 11 residues long. CDR1 SQVTM and CDR2 ANQGSEA come from the germline V gene. The CDR3 region has the DNA TGCAGCGTGGGGGAGCAAGAGACCCAGTACTTC. As protein: CSVGEQETQYF.

The genes are TRBV5-1 and TRBJ2-2; 10 bases align to TRBD2. Trimming at V came to 0 bases and at J to 4 bases, leaving 6 bases not matched to a gene. Per germline, CDR1 SGHRS and CDR2 YFSETQ. The CDR3 is 17 amino acids. The CDR3 loop reads CASSLAVAGGVTGELFF. CDR3 bases: TGCGCCAGCAGCTTGGCCGTAGCGGGAGGAGTCACCGGGGAGCTGTTTTTT.

This clone appeared a single time. The chain recombines TRBV11-1 with TRBJ2-1, with 9 bases fitting TRBD2. Germline-derived CDR1 and CDR2 are SGHAT and FQDESV (reference sequence). The CDR3 length is 15 residues. The V segment lost 5 bases and the J segment 4 bases; nucleotides outside the gene matches: 6. CDR3 bases: TGTGCCAGCAGCCACGGGGGACTAGCATACAATGAGCAGTTCTTC. As protein: CASSHGGLAYNEQFF.

The V call is TRBV29-1, the J call TRBJ2-1, with D perhaps being TRBD1 or TRBD2 (5 bases each). The CDR3 spans 12 residues. The V end was cut by 7 bases, the J end by 6 bases, with 13 bases between. Per germline, CDR1 SQVTM and CDR2 ANQGSEA. CDR3 loop: CSAEGNVNEQFF. The CDR3 DNA reads TGCAGCGCAGAGGGGAACGTCAATGAGCAGTTCTTC.

V gene TRBV7-8 combines with J gene TRBJ1-5, with 9 bases lining up with TRBD1. Looked up from germline, CDR1 is SGHVS and CDR2 is FQNEAQ. V was pared by 5 bases and J by 7 bases, with 12 bases of the junction left unmatched. The CDR3 extends over 16 amino acids. The CDR3 loop is CASSQGTGLGAQPQHF. In DNA, the CDR3 is TGTGCCAGCAGCCAAGGGACAGGGCTGGGGGCCCAGCCCCAGCATTTT. Using reference TRBV7-8 and TRBJ1-5 for the parts outside the CDR3, the full variable domain is GAGVSQSPRYKVAKRGQDVALRCDPISGHVSLFWYQQALGQGPEFLTYFQNEAQLDKSGLPSDRFFAERPEGSVSTLKIQRTQQEDSAVYLCASSQGTGLGAQPQHFGDGTRLSIL.

The chain couples TRBV10-1 to TRBJ2-1, with 7 bases identical to TRBD2. Germline V CDR1 and CDR2: WNHNN, SYGVQD (reference sequence). The CDR3 runs 18 residues. V trimming: 2 bases; J trimming: 0 bases; junction bases outside the gene matches: 10. DNA of the CDR3: TGCGCCAGCAGTGAGCCGAGGGAGGGCCCCAGCTCCTACAATGAGCAGTTCTTC. Amino acid sequence: CASSEPREGPSSYNEQFF.

This sequence joins TRBV29-1 and TRBJ2-7; weak D call: TRBD1 (6 bases). From germline, CDR1 is SQVTM and CDR2 ANQGSEA. Trimming took off 1 base at V and 11 bases at J, with 15 bases between the two ends. CDR3 length: 12 amino acids. CDR3 amino acids: CSVEVPRGQKYF. In nucleotides, the CDR3 is TGCAGCGTTGAAGTCCCCCGCGGACAGAAGTACTTC.

As concerns this clone: A read error may be the cause here, since a much bigger clone is one base away. Additional DNA sequences in this sample encode the identical CDR3. The gene calls are TRBV25-1 and TRBJ1-4; maybe TRBD1 (5 bases). Trimming pared 6 bases from V and 3 bases from J, leaving 14 bases between. The CDR3 loop spans 15 amino acids. Germline CDR1 MGHDK, CDR2 SYGVNS. Here the CDR3 reads CASRDTGTANEKLFF. For the CDR3, the DNA is TGTGCCAGCAGGGACACCGGGACGGCTAATGAAAAACTGTTTTTT.

V and J are TRBV28 and TRBJ2-3; weak D call: TRBD1 (5 bases). V lost 5 bases and J 2 bases, leaving 14 bases between the germline ends. The CDR3 extends over 15 amino acids. Germline loops: CDR1 MDHEN, CDR2 SYDVKM. This chain's CDR3 is CASSLRQINTDTQYF. The CDR3 nucleotides are TGTGCCAGCAGTCTACGACAGATTAACACAGATACGCAGTATTTT.

Of note for this clone: This may stem from a read error, because a much larger clone lies one nucleotide away. In the same sample, other DNA sequences code for this CDR3. V and J are TRBV29-1 and TRBJ2-7, with a weak D call TRBD2 (6 bases). Germline V CDR1 and CDR2: SQVTM, ANQGSEA. CDR3 length: 14 amino acids. CDR3 sequence reads: CSVQRGINSYEQYF. DNA of the CDR3: TGCAGCGTCCAACGCGGGATCAACTCCTACGAGCAGTACTTT.

A remark on this clone: Just one base apart from a much larger clone, this may be a read error. Other DNA sequences in this sample translate to the same CDR3. This chain uses TRBV9 with TRBJ2-5; 9 bases line up with TRBD1. The last part of the DNA fits TRBJ2-7 better; the J call may be wrong. Germline V gene sequence: CDR1 SGDLS, CDR2 YYNGEE. The CDR3 sequence is 15 residues long. The CDR3 nucleotides read TGTGCCAGCAGTGTATCGGACAGGGGTTTTTACGAGCAGTACTTC. This encodes CASSVSDRGFYEQYF.

The table lists this clone with a count of one. The chain has TRBV9 and TRBJ2-7; the D gene is possibly TRBD2 (7 bases). V was cut by 4 bases and J by 4 bases, with 15 bases left in between. CDR1 SGDLS and CDR2 YYNGEE come from the germline V gene. This CDR3 contains 14 residues. In DNA, the CDR3 is TGTGCCAGCAGCCCCAAGGGGGGGAGTTACGAGCAGTACTTC. Its protein is CASSPKGGSYEQYF.

This clone was picked up a small number of times. The chain joins TRBV7-9 to TRBJ2-1, with 8 bases fitting TRBD2. Losses at the gene ends were 4 bases for V and 5 bases for J; bases not matched to a gene: 13. In germline, CDR1 is SEHNR, CDR2 FQNEAQ (reference sequence). The CDR3 has 17 amino acids. The CDR3 DNA reads TGTGCCAGCAGCTCACCAAAAAAGCGGGAGAGCAACAATGAGCAGTTCTTC. This gives the protein CASSSPKKRESNNEQFF.

The V call is TRBV5-1, the J call TRBJ1-2; tentatively, D is TRBD1 (5 bases). The CDR3 consists of 15 residues. The V end lost 1 base, the J end lost 7 bases, and 17 bases lay between the germline ends. The germline CDR1 and CDR2 sequences are SGHRS and YFSETQ. CDR3 protein: CASSLLIGAGSGYTF. DNA for the CDR3: TGCGCCAGCAGCTTGTTAATAGGGGCGGGGAGTGGCTACACCTTC.